Below, 29 T cell receptor beta chains from the same sample are listed, as sequenced in a study of T cell responses to AZD1222 COVID-19 vaccine (TCRdb year 2021). The sample's time point, from its label and the paper: baseline before first vaccination. Per the publication, the treatment or condition label means: meningococcal conjugate vaccine given as trial control. To prepare the library, the immunoSEQ multiplex PCR assay was applied. What TCRdb holds here is the immuneACCESS table cut down to in-frame rearrangements. Part of the clones is not present; checked against another copy, under half of the missing clones reflect an unresolved V gene, and the others are unexplained. The table for this sample lists around 140,000 clones; over 90% of them were counted only once. Of the sample, around 0.85% falls within the top ten clones. Sequenced here: peripheral blood, sampled on day 0 of MenACWY control vaccination. The source of these receptors is an adult in good health.

The gene calls are TRBV28 and TRBJ1-2; maybe TRBD1 (5 bases). V was pared by 6 bases and J by 3 bases, with 8 bases between. The CDR3 is 12 residues long. Germline V gene data show CDR1 as MDHEN and CDR2 as SYDVKM. Here the CDR3 reads CASSQGDYGYTF. Here the CDR3 DNA reads TGTGCCAGCAGCCAGGGTGACTATGGCTACACCTTC.

The rearrangement uses TRBV19 and TRBJ1-1; TRBD1 is a possible D gene (5 bases). The V gene lost 3 bases and the J gene lost 4 bases, with 18 bases spanning the gap. Germline values: CDR1 LNHDA, CDR2 SQIVND (reference sequence). This CDR3 comprises 16 residues. CDR3 DNA sequence: TGTGCCAGTAGTATGGGACTTTCTCTACGCAGCACTGAAGCTTTCTTT. Amino acids: CASSMGLSLRSTEAFF.

V usage is TRBV7-6 and J usage is TRBJ1-1; 8 nucleotides align to TRBD1. The V segment lost 0 bases and the J segment 3 bases; nucleotides outside the gene matches: 9. The V gene's germline CDR1 is SGHVS and CDR2 FNYEAQ. The CDR3 is made up of 17 amino acids. The CDR3 nucleotides are TGTGCCAGCAGCTTAGCTTTCGCAGGGGGCATGGACACTGAAGCTTTCTTT. Its translation: CASSLAFAGGMDTEAFF.

The rearrangement joins TRBV7-2 to TRBJ1-2, with 9 bases aligning to TRBD1. CDR1 and CDR2 (germline): SGHTA, FQGNSA. V was clipped by 5 bases and J by 2 bases; unmatched bases: 6. The CDR3 sequence is 15 residues long. CDR3 coding DNA: TGTGCCAGCAGCCCGGACAGGGGCGAAAACTATGGCTACACCTTC. This gives the protein CASSPDRGENYGYTF.

The V and J genes are TRBV28 and TRBJ1-6; no reliable D call. V gave up 6 bases and J gave up 5 bases, with 17 bases separating them. Germline CDR1 is MDHEN and CDR2 is SYDVKM. The CDR3 has 16 residues. The CDR3, as DNA: TGTGCCAGCAGCCTACTCCCGCAGATCGATAATTCACCCCTCCACTTT. The encoded protein is CASSLLPQIDNSPLHF.

The CDR3 here is CATSDSIDKGLGYTF. In nucleotides, the CDR3 is TGTGCCACCAGTGATTCAATTGACAAAGGGCTTGGCTACACCTTC. The chain carries TRBV24-1 and TRBJ1-2; D unclear. The CDR3 consists of 15 residues. CDR1 is KGHDR and CDR2 is SFDVKD in the germline V gene. V dropped 2 bases and J dropped 7 bases, with 16 bases sitting between them.

The chain recombines TRBV7-9 with TRBJ1-6; TRBD1 is a possible D gene (6 bases). Trimming removed 3 bases at V and 7 bases at J, with 10 bases between. This CDR3 spans 14 amino acids. Germline CDR1 is SEHNR and CDR2 is FQNEAQ (reference sequence). As DNA, the CDR3 is TGTGCCAGCAGCTTCACAGGGTTGAATTCACCCCTCCACTTT. Translating gives CASSFTGLNSPLHF.

This clone has a handful of counts. V is TRBV7-2 and J is TRBJ1-5; TRBD1 is a possible D gene (6 bases). Per the germline V gene, CDR1 is SGHTA and CDR2 is FQGNSA. The CDR3 sequence is 16 residues long. Trimming pared 5 bases from V and 3 bases from J, leaving 17 bases between. The CDR3 DNA reads as TGTGCCAGCAGCAGGGGGGCGCGCGGGAACAATCAGCCCCAGCATTTT. This gives the protein CASSRGARGNNQPQHF.

V gene TRBV4-1 combines with J gene TRBJ2-3; D is undetermined. Germline assignment: CDR1 MGHRA and CDR2 YSYEKL. The CDR3 has 12 amino acids. The V gene lost 2 bases and the J gene lost 2 bases, with 2 bases spanning the gap. The CDR3 nucleotides are TGCGCCAGCAGCCAACCCACAGATACGCAGTATTTT. This encodes CASSQPTDTQYF.

This clone was recorded once. The chain recombines TRBV9 with TRBJ1-5; 7 bases match TRBD1. In germline, CDR1 is SGDLS, CDR2 YYNGEE. The CDR3 extends over 16 amino acids. V lost 0 bases and J lost 5; bases outside the gene matches: 8. This chain's CDR3 is CASSVGDATGHQPQHF. For the CDR3, the DNA is TGTGCCAGCAGCGTAGGGGATGCGACAGGGCATCAGCCCCAGCATTTT.

This clone was found once. The J gene is TRBJ2-1, the V gene TRBV28; no definite D call. V was clipped by 7 bases and J by 8 bases, with 21 bases between them. CDR3 length equals 15 residues. CDR1 and CDR2 (germline): MDHEN, SYDVKM. CDR3 region: CASIVVPIPKDEQFF. The CDR3 DNA is TGTGCCAGCATTGTAGTCCCAATCCCGAAGGATGAGCAGTTCTTC.

The CDR3 nucleotides are TGTGCCAGTAGTGTTGCAGGGGCCTACGAGCAGTACTTC. This codes for CASSVAGAYEQYF. The V and J genes are TRBV19 and TRBJ2-7, with a possible D match to TRBD1 (6 bases). Trimming pared 5 bases from V and 2 bases from J, leaving 10 bases between. Looked up from germline, CDR1 is LNHDA and CDR2 is SQIVND (reference sequence). CDR3 length equals 13 residues.

This clone has a single count. CDR3 region: CASSPTSRINYEQYF. CDR3 nucleotide sequence: TGTGCCAGCAGCCCGACCTCCAGAATCAACTACGAGCAGTACTTC. V and J are TRBV5-4 and TRBJ2-7; D ambiguous. This CDR3 has 15 amino acids. The germline CDR1 and CDR2 sequences are SGHNT and YYREEE (reference sequence). V lost 4 bases, J lost 3 bases, and 17 bases lay in between.

With regard to this clone: An end of the junction does not agree with germline; a read error may underlie this. CDR3 sequence (DNA): TGTGCCAGTACTATAGGAGGGGGCAATGAGCAGTTCTTC. Translating gives CASTIGGGNEQFF. The chain recombines TRBV19 with TRBJ2-1, with D perhaps being TRBD1 or TRBD2 (6 bases each). This CDR3 is built from 13 residues. CDR1 and CDR2 (germline): LNHDA, SQIVND (reference sequence).

The rearrangement links TRBV5-4 to TRBJ2-3; 9 nucleotides agree with TRBD1. The germline gives CDR1 SGHNT, CDR2 YYREEE (reference sequence). The V segment lost 4 bases and the J segment 3 bases; nucleotides outside the gene matches: 9. The CDR3 totals 16 residues. CDR3 region: CASSGGTGWSTDTQYF. DNA for the CDR3: TGTGCCAGCAGCGGCGGGACAGGGTGGTCTACAGATACGCAGTATTTT.

The CDR3 DNA follows: TGTGCCAGCAGCGAACTGACAGCGACGAACACTGAAGCTTTCTTT. Residues: CASSELTATNTEAFF. This sequence joins TRBV9 and TRBJ1-1; perhaps TRBD1 as D (5 bases). Trimming cost V 3 bases and J 1 base, with 13 bases left between them. Germline V CDR1 and CDR2: SGDLS, YYNGEE. This CDR3 region has 15 residues.

The chain is built from TRBV5-6 and TRBJ1-2; D gene ambiguous. The CDR3 has 12 residues. Germline values: CDR1 SGHDT, CDR2 YYEEEE. V lost 4 bases, J lost 4 bases, and 8 bases lay in between. As DNA, the CDR3 is TGTGCCAGCAGCCTAGACACCTATGGCTACACCTTC. This sequence encodes CASSLDTYGYTF.

This chain connects TRBV18 to TRBJ1-2; tentatively, D is TRBD1 (6 bases). The V gene's germline CDR1 is KGHSH and CDR2 LQKENI. The length of the CDR3 is 14 residues. The V gene lost 1 base and the J gene lost 4 bases, with 10 bases spanning the gap. The CDR3 is CASSPQQGVYGYTF. The DNA for the CDR3 is TGTGCCAGCTCACCACAACAGGGTGTCTATGGCTACACCTTC. The whole variable domain, remainder taken from reference TRBV18 and TRBJ1-2, is NAGVMQNPRHLVRRRGQEARLRCSPMKGHSHVYWYRQLPEEGLKFMVYLQKENIIDESGMPKERFSAEFPKEGPSILRIQQVVRGDSAAYFCASSPQQGVYGYTFGSGTRLTVV.

This rearrangement joins TRBV2 to TRBJ1-6, with a tentative D call TRBD1 (5 bases). Trimming removed 4 bases from V and 9 bases from J, with 16 bases in between. Germline V gene sequence: CDR1 SNHLY, CDR2 FYNNEI. The CDR3 consists of 15 residues. For the CDR3, the DNA is TGTGCCAGCAGTGGACCGACAGACGCCGGTTCACCCCTCCACTTT. It yields the protein CASSGPTDAGSPLHF.

The chain carries TRBV6-5 and TRBJ2-1; no reliable D call. V was cut by 5 bases and J by 5 bases, with 4 bases left in between. The V gene's germline CDR1 is MNHEY and CDR2 SVGAGI. The CDR3 totals 11 residues. CDR3 residues: CASSTNNEQFF. CDR3 coding DNA: TGTGCCAGCAGTACAAACAATGAGCAGTTCTTC.

V gene TRBV15 combines with J gene TRBJ2-3; 8 bases fit TRBD1. CDR3 length equals 14 residues. Germline CDR1 LNHNV, CDR2 YYDKDF (reference sequence). V lost 5 bases to trimming and J lost 2 bases; unmatched junction nucleotides: 3. The CDR3 nucleotides are TGTGCCACCAGCTTGGACAGGGCCACAGATACGCAGTATTTT. Its protein product is CATSLDRATDTQYF.

The J gene is TRBJ2-3, the V gene TRBV9; 8 nucleotides match TRBD2. This CDR3 contains 15 residues. Germline V CDR1 and CDR2: SGDLS, YYNGEE. V shed 1 base and J 5 bases; nucleotides not matched to a gene: 6. The DNA for the CDR3 is TGTGCCAGCAGCGTATCGGGGGGGCGGGAAGATACGCAGTATTTT. Translated, it gives CASSVSGGREDTQYF.

This rearrangement joins TRBV4-1 to TRBJ1-2, with D maybe TRBD1 (6 bases). The germline CDR1 and CDR2 sequences are MGHRA and YSYEKL. This CDR3 spans 15 amino acids. V lost 4 bases and J 7 bases, leaving 19 bases between the germline ends. The CDR3: CASSPRATGTPGYTF. The CDR3 region has the DNA TGCGCCAGCAGCCCCAGAGCCACAGGGACCCCTGGCTACACCTTC.

This chain links TRBV6-5 with TRBJ1-1, with D unresolved. The CDR3 is 13 residues long. CDR1 is MNHEY and CDR2 is SVGAGI in the germline V gene. Trimming shortened V by 4 bases and J by 2 bases, and 8 bases separated the two germline ends. The CDR3 DNA reads as TGTGCCAGCAGTTGGAACAGAAACACTGAAGCTTTCTTT. It yields the protein CASSWNRNTEAFF.

The chain employs TRBV3-1 (or the pseudogene TRBV3-2) and TRBJ1-3, with 7 nucleotides matching TRBD1. The CDR3 totals 13 residues. Germline V CDR1 and CDR2: LGHDT, YNNKEL (reference sequence). Losses at the gene ends were 4 bases for V and 6 bases for J; bases not matched to a gene: 3. The CDR3 protein is CASSPGQKNTIYF. DNA of the CDR3: TGTGCCAGCAGCCCGGGACAGAAAAACACCATATATTTT.

The chain is built from TRBV7-8 and TRBJ2-1; perhaps TRBD2 as D (6 bases). Trimming pared 5 bases from V and 0 bases from J, leaving 11 bases between. Germline V lookup: CDR1 SGHVS, CDR2 FQNEAQ. This CDR3 has 15 amino acids. The CDR3 region is CASSPGSVSYNEQFF. CDR3 coding DNA: TGTGCCAGCAGCCCCGGGAGTGTCTCCTACAATGAGCAGTTCTTC.

This sequence joins TRBV4-3 and TRBJ1-2; D is perhaps TRBD1 (5 bases). Germline CDR1 is LGHNA and CDR2 is YSLEER. The CDR3 spans 16 residues. Trimming pared 0 bases from V and 6 bases from J, leaving 17 bases between. The CDR3 sequence is CASSQDLWQGLDGYTF. The CDR3 coding sequence is TGCGCCAGCAGCCAAGATCTTTGGCAGGGTCTAGATGGCTACACCTTC.

This clone appeared a single time. The J gene is TRBJ2-7, the V gene TRBV5-6; D gene uncertain. Trimming shortened V by 3 bases and J by 2 bases, and 3 bases separated the two germline ends. This CDR3 comprises 11 residues. The germline V gene encodes CDR1 SGHDT and CDR2 YYEEEE. DNA for the CDR3: TGTGCCAGCAGCTCCACCTACGAGCAGTACTTC. Translation gives CASSSTYEQYF.

The CDR3 is CASRFGTGSEKLFF. The DNA of the CDR3 is TGTGCCAGCAGATTCGGGACAGGGAGCGAAAAACTGTTTTTT. This chain links TRBV5-6 with TRBJ1-4; the match to TRBD1 covers 9 bases. The ends lost 5 bases at V and 8 bases at J; junction bases unmatched: 7. Per the germline V gene, CDR1 is SGHDT and CDR2 is YYEEEE. The CDR3 spans 14 residues.